The 19 T cell receptor beta chains below all came from one sample that was sequenced in a study of blood T cell repertoires in COVID-19. The protocol was immunoSEQ multiplex PCR, while the TCRdb copy is restricted to in-frame clones and leaves out a portion. The table has 150,000 to 200,000 clones, about 87% seen once; the top ten hold 20% to 30%. Input material: peripheral blood. Source of these receptors: a man aged 55 to 70 with acute or convalescent COVID-19.

J is TRBJ1-2 and V is TRBV27; D is uncertain. With 0 bases removed from V and 4 bases from J, the gap between germline ends came to 9 bases. This CDR3 comprises 14 residues. Germline lookup yields CDR1 MNHEY and CDR2 SMNVEV (reference sequence). CDR3 DNA: TGTGCCAGCAGTTTATCCGGGAGCGTCTATGGCTACACCTTC. Its protein is CASSLSGSVYGYTF.

The chain recombines TRBV18 with TRBJ1-5; TRBD1 aligns across 10 bases. This CDR3 comprises 15 residues. Germline-derived CDR1 and CDR2 are KGHSH and LQKENI. The J segment lost 5 bases and the V segment lost 0 bases, leaving 1 base of the junction unmatched. CDR3 in DNA: TGTGCCAGCTCACCACCGGGACAGGGGTATCAGCCCCAGCATTTT. Amino acids: CASSPPGQGYQPQHF.

The count of this clone is one. The chain has TRBV2 and TRBJ1-2, with 8 bases lining up with TRBD1. J lost 7 bases, V lost 6 bases, and 10 bases had no gene match. This CDR3 contains 14 residues. Germline assignment: CDR1 SNHLY and CDR2 FYNNEI. CDR3 in amino acids: CASSVTTGGGGYTF. CDR3 bases: TGTGCCAGCAGCGTTACCACAGGGGGAGGTGGCTACACCTTC. Variable domain in full (rest from reference TRBV2 and TRBJ1-2): EPEVTQTPSHQVTQMGQEVILRCVPISNHLYFYWYRQILGQKVEFLVSFYNNEISEKSEIFDDQFSVERPDGSNFTLKIRSTKLEDSAMYFCASSVTTGGGGYTFGSGTRLTVV.

This clone was seen a few times. This chain joins TRBV29-1 and TRBJ1-1; TRBD1 is a possible D gene (6 bases). This CDR3 has 13 residues. V was shortened by 7 bases and J by 0 bases, with 12 bases between the two germline ends. CDR1 SQVTM and CDR2 ANQGSEA come from the germline V gene. CDR3 residues: CSASTGLNTEAFF. CDR3 coding DNA: TGCAGCGCAAGTACAGGGTTGAACACTGAAGCTTTCTTT.

This clone was counted only a few times. This chain joins TRBV12-5 and TRBJ1-3, with 8 bases fitting TRBD1. CDR1 and CDR2 (germline): LGHNT, FRNRAP. J lost 0 bases, V lost 5 bases, and 9 bases had no gene match. This CDR3 comprises 17 residues. The CDR3 coding sequence is TGTGCTAGTGGTCCTTCACCAGGGGGCCGCTCTGGAAACACCATATATTTT. It yields the protein CASGPSPGGRSGNTIYF.

The chain employs TRBV29-1 and TRBJ2-5; 7 bases are a match to TRBD2. V shed 4 bases, J shed 7 bases, and the junction held 6 bases outside the gene matches. CDR3 length equals 12 residues. CDR1 is SQVTM and CDR2 is ANQGSEA in the germline V gene. The CDR3 DNA reads TGCAGCGTTGTGTGGGAGGGGTTGACCCAGTACTTC. Protein: CSVVWEGLTQYF.

This sequence joins TRBV6-4 and TRBJ2-1, with 7 positions matching TRBD1. The CDR3 contains 13 residues. J was trimmed by 9 bases and V by 3 bases; bases with no gene match: 5. Germline-derived CDR1 and CDR2 are MRHNA and SNTAGT. DNA of the CDR3: TGTGCCAGCAGTGATAAGGGGGCAGGTGAGCAGTTCTTC. Translating it yields CASSDKGAGEQFF.

CDR3 sequence reads: CAHRGTAGSYGYTF. In DNA, the CDR3 is TGTGCCCACAGGGGGACGGCGGGCTCCTATGGCTACACCTTC. The chain links TRBV2 to TRBJ1-2, with TRBD1 matching 8 bases. From germline, CDR1 is SNHLY and CDR2 FYNNEI. The CDR3 consists of 14 residues. The J segment lost 4 bases and the V segment lost 11 bases, leaving 12 bases of the junction unmatched.

J is TRBJ2-5 and V is TRBV19; 10 positions agree with TRBD2. Germline V gene lookup returns CDR1 LNHDA and CDR2 SQIVND (reference sequence). J lost 4 bases, V lost 9 bases, and 5 bases had no gene match. CDR3 length equals 13 residues. The CDR3 here is CASRAGGGETQYF. CDR3 sequence (DNA): TGTGCCAGCCGAGCGGGGGGGGGAGAGACCCAGTACTTC.

This rearrangement joins TRBV10-3 to TRBJ2-1; 12 nucleotides agree with TRBD1. J was trimmed by 9 bases and V by 4 bases; bases with no gene match: 7. This CDR3 contains 15 residues. Germline V gene lookup returns CDR1 ENHRY and CDR2 SYGVKD. CDR3 nucleotide sequence: TGTGCCATCAGTGCGGGACAGGGGGCTCCGGTTGAGCAGTTCTTC. It specifies CAISAGQGAPVEQFF.

V is TRBV5-4 and J is TRBJ1-2, with D tentatively TRBD1 (6 bases). Trimming removed 3 bases from V and 5 bases from J, with 17 bases in between. The CDR3 extends over 15 amino acids. Germline-derived CDR1 and CDR2 are SGHNT and YYREEE (reference sequence). The chain's CDR3 is CASSWGSGGKYGYTF. DNA for the CDR3: TGTGCCAGCAGCTGGGGCTCGGGGGGCAAATATGGCTACACCTTC.

The chain carries TRBV4-1 and TRBJ2-5; D is perhaps TRBD2 (7 bases). Trimming took 3 bases from V and 1 from J, leaving 15 bases between them. The CDR3 extends over 16 amino acids. CDR1 is MGHRA, CDR2 YSYEKL, per germline. The CDR3 reads CASSQAGEGIQETQYF. The DNA for the CDR3 is TGCGCCAGCAGCCAGGCAGGGGAGGGGATCCAAGAGACCCAGTACTTC.

The chain is built from TRBV5-1 and TRBJ2-3, with 9 bases aligning to TRBD1. Germline V CDR1 and CDR2: SGHRS, YFSETQ. The CDR3 has 15 residues. Unmatched junction bases numbered 3, after V lost 3 bases and J lost 1 base. The CDR3 spells CASSSDRGGTDTQYF. The CDR3 DNA sequence: TGCGCCAGCAGCTCGGACAGGGGAGGCACAGATACGCAGTATTTT.

J is TRBJ1-1 and V is TRBV4-2; a possible D gene is TRBD1 (6 bases). Trimming removed 0 bases at V and 4 bases at J, with 9 bases between. The length of the CDR3 is 14 residues. Germline assignment: CDR1 LGHNA and CDR2 YNFKEQ. The CDR3 nucleotides are TGTGCCAGCAGCCAAGATTACAGGGCCACTGAAGCTTTCTTT. Encoded protein: CASSQDYRATEAFF.

V is TRBV19 and J is TRBJ1-2; D remains ambiguous. The CDR3 spans 15 residues. Germline V gives CDR1 LNHDA, CDR2 SQIVND (reference sequence). V was shortened by 1 base and J by 6 bases, with 15 bases between the two germline ends. This CDR3 reads CASSIGSGPSDGYTF. CDR3 in DNA: TGTGCCAGTAGTATAGGATCAGGTCCGAGTGATGGCTACACCTTC.

This clone was counted many times. V usage is TRBV11-2 and J usage is TRBJ2-7, with D hard to call. Germline V gene data show CDR1 as SGHAT and CDR2 as FQNNGV. Trimming removed 5 bases at V and 1 base at J, with 9 bases between. The CDR3 length is 13 residues. CDR3 sequence reads: CASSVGASYEQYV. CDR3 DNA: TGTGCCAGCAGCGTTGGAGCGTCCTACGAGCAGTACGTC.

The chain is built from TRBV5-1 and TRBJ2-2; TRBD2 agrees at 9 bases. The trim removed 0 bases at V and 6 bases at J, leaving 6 bases unmatched. CDR1 SGHRS and CDR2 YFSETQ come from the germline V gene. The CDR3 length is 16 residues. The CDR3 DNA follows: TGCGCCAGCAGCTTGGGGGGGACTAGCTGGCCCGGGGAGCTGTTTTTT. Its protein is CASSLGGTSWPGELFF.

This chain connects TRBV6-5 to TRBJ2-5; possible D gene TRBD1, 6 bases. Trimming took off 5 bases at V and 0 bases at J, with 7 bases between the two ends. There are 13 residues in the CDR3. CDR1 and CDR2 (germline): MNHEY, SVGAGI. The CDR3 loop is CASSRQDQETQYF. The CDR3 DNA is TGTGCCAGCAGTCGACAGGACCAAGAGACCCAGTACTTC.

The J gene is TRBJ2-4, the V gene TRBV12-5; 9 nucleotides match TRBD1. CDR1 is LGHNT, CDR2 FRNRAP, per germline. The CDR3 is 14 residues long. The V gene end was trimmed by 5 bases and the J gene end by 7 bases; junction bases not matched to a gene: 6. For the CDR3, the DNA is TGTGCTAGTGGTGGGACAGGGTGGGAGAACATTCAGTACTTC. It is translated as CASGGTGWENIQYF.